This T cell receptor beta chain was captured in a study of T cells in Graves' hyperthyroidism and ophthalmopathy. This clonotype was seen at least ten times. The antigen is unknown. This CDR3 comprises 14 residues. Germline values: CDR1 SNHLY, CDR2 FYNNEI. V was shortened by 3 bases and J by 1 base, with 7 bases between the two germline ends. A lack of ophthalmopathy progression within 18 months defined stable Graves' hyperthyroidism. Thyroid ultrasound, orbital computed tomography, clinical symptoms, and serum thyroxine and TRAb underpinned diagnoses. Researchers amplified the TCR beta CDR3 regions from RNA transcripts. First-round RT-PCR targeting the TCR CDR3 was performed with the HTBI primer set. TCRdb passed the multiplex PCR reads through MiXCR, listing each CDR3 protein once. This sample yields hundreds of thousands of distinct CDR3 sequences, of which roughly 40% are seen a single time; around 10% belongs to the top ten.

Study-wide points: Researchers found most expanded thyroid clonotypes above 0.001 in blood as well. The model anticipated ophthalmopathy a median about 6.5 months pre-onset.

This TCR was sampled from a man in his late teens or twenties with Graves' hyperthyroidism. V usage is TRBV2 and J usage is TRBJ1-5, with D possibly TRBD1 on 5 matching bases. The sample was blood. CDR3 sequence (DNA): TGTGCCAGCAGTGACTGGGACAGCAATCAGCCCCAGCATTTT. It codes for CASSDWDSNQPQHF.